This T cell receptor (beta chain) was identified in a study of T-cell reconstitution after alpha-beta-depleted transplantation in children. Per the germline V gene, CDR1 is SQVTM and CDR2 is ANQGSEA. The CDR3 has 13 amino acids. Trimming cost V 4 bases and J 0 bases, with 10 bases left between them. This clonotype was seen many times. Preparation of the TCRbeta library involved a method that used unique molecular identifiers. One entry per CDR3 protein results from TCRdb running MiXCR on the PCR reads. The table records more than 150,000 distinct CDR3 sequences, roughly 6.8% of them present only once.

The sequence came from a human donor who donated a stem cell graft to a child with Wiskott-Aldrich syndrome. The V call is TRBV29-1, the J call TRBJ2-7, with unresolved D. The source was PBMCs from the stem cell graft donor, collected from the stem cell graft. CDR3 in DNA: TGCAGCGTTGTCGGACCGCTCTCCTACGAGCAGTACTTC. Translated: CSVVGPLSYEQYF.